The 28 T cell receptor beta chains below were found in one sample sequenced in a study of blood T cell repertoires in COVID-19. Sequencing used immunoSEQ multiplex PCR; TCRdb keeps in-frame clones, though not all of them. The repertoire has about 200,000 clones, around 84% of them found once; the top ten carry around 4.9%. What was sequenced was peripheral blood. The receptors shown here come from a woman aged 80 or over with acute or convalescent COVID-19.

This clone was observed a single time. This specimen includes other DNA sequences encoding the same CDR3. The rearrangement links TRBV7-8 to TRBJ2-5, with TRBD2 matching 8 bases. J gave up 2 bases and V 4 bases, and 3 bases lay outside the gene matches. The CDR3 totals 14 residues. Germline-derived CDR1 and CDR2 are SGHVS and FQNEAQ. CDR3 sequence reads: CASSSTSGQETQYF. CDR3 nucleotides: TGTGCCAGCAGCTCTACTAGCGGTCAAGAGACCCAGTACTTC.

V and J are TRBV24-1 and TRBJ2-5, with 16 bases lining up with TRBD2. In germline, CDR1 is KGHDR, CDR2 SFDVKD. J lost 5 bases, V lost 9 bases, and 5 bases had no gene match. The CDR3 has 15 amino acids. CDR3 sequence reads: CATGTSGRAAETQYF. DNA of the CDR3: TGTGCCACCGGGACTAGCGGGAGGGCGGCGGAGACCCAGTACTTC.

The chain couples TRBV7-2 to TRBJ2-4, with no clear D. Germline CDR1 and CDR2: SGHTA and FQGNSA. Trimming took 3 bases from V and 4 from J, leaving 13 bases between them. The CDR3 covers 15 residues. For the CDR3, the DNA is TGTGCCAGCAGCTTTAGGCTGGGCCTTAAAAACATTCAGTACTTC. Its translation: CASSFRLGLKNIQYF.

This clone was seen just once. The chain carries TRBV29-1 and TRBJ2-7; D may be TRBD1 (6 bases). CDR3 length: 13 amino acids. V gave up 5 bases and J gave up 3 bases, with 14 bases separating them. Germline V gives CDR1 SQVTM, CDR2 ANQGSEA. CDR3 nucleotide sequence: TGCAGCGTTACGACACAGGGCAGCTACGAGCAGTACTTC. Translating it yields CSVTTQGSYEQYF.

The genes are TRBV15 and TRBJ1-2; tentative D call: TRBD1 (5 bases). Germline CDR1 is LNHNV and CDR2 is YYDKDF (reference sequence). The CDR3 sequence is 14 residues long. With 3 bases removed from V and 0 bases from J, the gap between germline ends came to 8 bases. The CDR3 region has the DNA TGTGCCACCAGCAGGGGACTCCCTAACTATGGCTACACCTTC. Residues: CATSRGLPNYGYTF.

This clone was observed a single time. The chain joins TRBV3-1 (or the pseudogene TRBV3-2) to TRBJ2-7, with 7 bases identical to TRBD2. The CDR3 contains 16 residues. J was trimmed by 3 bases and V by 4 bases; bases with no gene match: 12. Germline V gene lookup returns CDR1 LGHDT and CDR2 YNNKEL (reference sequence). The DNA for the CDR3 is TGTGCCAGCAGCCCCCCTGGGGGGGAGAGGGGCTACGAGCAGTACTTC. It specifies CASSPPGGERGYEQYF.

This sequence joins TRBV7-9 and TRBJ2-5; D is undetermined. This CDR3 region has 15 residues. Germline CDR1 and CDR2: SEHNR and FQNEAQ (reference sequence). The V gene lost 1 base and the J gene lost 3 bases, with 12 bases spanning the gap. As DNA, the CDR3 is TGTGCCAGCAGCTTAGGGAACAGTAGAGAAGAGACCCAGTACTTC. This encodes CASSLGNSREETQYF.

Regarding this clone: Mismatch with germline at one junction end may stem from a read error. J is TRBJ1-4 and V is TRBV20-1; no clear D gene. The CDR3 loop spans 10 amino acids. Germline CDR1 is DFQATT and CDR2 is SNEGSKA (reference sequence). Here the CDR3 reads CSAAGEELFF. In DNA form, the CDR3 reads TGCAGTGCAGCTGGTGAAGAACTGTTTTTT.

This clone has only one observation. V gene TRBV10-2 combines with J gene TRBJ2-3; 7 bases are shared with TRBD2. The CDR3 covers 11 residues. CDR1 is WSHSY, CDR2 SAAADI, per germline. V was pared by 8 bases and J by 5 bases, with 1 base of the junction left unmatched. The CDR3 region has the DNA TGCGCCAGCGGGAGGGTAGATACGCAGTATTTT. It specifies CASGRVDTQYF.

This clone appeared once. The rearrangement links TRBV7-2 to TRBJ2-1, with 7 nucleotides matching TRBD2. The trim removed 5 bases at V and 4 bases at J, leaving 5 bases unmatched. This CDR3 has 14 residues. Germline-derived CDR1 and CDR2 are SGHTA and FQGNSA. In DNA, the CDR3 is TGTGCCAGCAGCCTTAGGGGAGGGTACAATGAGCAGTTCTTC. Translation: CASSLRGGYNEQFF.

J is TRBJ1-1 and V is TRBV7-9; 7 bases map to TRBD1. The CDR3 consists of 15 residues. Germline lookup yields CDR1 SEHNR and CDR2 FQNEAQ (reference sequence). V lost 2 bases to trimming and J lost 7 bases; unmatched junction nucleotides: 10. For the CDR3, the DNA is TGTGCCAGCAGCTTAATGAGGCAGGGGGAGAATGAAGCTTTCTTT. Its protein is CASSLMRQGENEAFF. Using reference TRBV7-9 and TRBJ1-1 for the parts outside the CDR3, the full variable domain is DTGVSQNPRHKITKRGQNVTFRCDPISEHNRLYWYRQTLGQGPEFLTYFQNEAQLEKSRLLSDRFSAERPKGSFSTLEIQRTEQGDSAMYLCASSLMRQGENEAFFGQGTRLTVV.

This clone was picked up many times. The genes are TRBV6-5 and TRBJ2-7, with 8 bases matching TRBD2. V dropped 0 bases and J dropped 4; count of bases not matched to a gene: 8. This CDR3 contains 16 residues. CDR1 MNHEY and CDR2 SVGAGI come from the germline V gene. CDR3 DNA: TGTGCCAGCAGTTACTCGGCCAGCGGGAGAGGATACGAGCAGTACTTC. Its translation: CASSYSASGRGYEQYF.

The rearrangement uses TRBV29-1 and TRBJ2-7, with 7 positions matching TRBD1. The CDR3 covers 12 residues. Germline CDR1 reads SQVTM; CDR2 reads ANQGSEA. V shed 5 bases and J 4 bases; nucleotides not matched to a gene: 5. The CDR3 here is CSVFGQAYEQYF. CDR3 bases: TGCAGCGTTTTCGGACAGGCGTACGAGCAGTACTTC.

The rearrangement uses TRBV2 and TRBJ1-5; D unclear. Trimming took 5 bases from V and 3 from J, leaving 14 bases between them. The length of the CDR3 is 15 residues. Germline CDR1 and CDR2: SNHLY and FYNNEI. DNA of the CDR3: TGTGCCAGCAGTCCTCAGGTTTCGGTCAATCAGCCCCAGCATTTT. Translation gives CASSPQVSVNQPQHF.

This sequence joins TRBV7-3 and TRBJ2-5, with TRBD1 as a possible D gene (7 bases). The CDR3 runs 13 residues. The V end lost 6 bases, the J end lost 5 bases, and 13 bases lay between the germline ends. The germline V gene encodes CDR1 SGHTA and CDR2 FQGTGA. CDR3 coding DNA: TGTGCCAGCAGTGAACCAGGGGGGGAGACCCAGTACTTC. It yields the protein CASSEPGGETQYF.

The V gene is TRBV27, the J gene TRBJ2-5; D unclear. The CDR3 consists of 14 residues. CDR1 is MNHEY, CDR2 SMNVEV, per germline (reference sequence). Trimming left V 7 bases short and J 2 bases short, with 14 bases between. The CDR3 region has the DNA TGTGCCAGCAAAACGGAACAGTTACAAGAGACCCAGTACTTC. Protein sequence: CASKTEQLQETQYF.

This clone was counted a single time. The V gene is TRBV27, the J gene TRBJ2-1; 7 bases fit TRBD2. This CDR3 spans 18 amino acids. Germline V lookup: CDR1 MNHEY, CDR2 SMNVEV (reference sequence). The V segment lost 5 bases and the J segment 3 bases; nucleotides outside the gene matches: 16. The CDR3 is CASSPGLLGGAIYNEQFF. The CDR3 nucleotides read TGTGCCAGCAGTCCCGGTCTTCTGGGAGGGGCCATCTACAATGAGCAGTTCTTC.

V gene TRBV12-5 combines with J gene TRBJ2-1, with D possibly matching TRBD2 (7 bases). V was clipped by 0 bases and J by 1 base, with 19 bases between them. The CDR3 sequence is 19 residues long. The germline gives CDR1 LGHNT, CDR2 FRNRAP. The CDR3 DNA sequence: TGTGCTAGTGGTTTGGTAAGGGACGGGAGGACAGTTTCCTACAATGAGCAGTTCTTC. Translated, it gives CASGLVRDGRTVSYNEQFF.

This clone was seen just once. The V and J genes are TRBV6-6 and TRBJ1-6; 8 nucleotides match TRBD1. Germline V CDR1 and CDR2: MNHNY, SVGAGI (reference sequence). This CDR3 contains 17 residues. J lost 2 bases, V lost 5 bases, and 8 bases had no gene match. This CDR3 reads CASSLLGTGAYNSPLHF. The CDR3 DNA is TGTGCCAGCAGTCTTCTTGGGACAGGCGCCTATAATTCACCCCTCCACTTT.

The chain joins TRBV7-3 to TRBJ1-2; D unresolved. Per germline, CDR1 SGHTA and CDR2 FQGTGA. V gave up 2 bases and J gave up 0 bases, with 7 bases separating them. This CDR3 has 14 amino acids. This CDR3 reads CASSLGSTNYGYTF. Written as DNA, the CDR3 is TGTGCCAGCAGCTTAGGGAGTACTAACTATGGCTACACCTTC.

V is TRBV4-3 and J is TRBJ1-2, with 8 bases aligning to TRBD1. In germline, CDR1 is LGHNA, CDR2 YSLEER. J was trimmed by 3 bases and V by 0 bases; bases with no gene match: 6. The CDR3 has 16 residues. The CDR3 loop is CASSQDDRGVYYGYTF. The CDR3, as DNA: TGCGCCAGCAGCCAAGATGACAGGGGAGTCTACTATGGCTACACCTTC.

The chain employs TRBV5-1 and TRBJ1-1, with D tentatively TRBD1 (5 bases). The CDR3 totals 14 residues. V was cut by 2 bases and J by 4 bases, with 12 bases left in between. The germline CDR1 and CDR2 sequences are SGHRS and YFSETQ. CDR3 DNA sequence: TGCGCCAGCAGCTTAGCAACAGGCACCACTGAAGCTTTCTTT. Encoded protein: CASSLATGTTEAFF.

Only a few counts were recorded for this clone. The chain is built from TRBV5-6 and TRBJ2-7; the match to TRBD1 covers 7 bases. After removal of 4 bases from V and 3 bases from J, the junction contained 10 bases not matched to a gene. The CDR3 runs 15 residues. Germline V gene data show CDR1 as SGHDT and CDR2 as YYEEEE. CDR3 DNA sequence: TGTGCCAGCAGCCCGTCGGACAGGTTTGGCTACGAGCAGTACTTC. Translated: CASSPSDRFGYEQYF.

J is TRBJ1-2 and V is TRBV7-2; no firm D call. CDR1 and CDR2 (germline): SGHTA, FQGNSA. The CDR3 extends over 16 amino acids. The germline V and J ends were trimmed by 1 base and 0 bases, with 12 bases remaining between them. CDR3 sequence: CASSLELRDTNYGYTF. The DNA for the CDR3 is TGTGCCAGCAGCTTAGAGTTACGGGATACTAACTATGGCTACACCTTC.

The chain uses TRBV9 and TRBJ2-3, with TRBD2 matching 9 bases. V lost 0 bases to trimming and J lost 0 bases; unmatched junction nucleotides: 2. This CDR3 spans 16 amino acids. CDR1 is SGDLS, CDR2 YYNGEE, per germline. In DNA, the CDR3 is TGTGCCAGCAGCGTAGCTACTAGCGGGAGCACAGATACGCAGTATTTT. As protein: CASSVATSGSTDTQYF. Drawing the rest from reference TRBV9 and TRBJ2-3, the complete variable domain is DSGVTQTPKHLITATGQRVTLRCSPRSGDLSVYWYQQSLDQGLQFLIQYYNGEERAKGNILERFSAQQFPDLHSELNLSSLELGDSALYFCASSVATSGSTDTQYFGPGTRLTVL.

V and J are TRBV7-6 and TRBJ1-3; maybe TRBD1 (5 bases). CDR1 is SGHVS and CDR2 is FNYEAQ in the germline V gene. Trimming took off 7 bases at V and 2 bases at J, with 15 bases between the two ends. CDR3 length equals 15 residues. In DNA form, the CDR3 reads TGTGCCAGCACACTAACGGGGGGTACTGGAAACACCATATATTTT. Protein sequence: CASTLTGGTGNTIYF.

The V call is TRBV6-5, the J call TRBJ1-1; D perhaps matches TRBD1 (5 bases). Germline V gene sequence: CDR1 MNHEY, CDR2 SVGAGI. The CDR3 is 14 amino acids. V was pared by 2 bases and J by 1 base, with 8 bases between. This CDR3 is CASSYGAGNTEAFF. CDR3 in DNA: TGTGCCAGCAGTTACGGGGCAGGGAACACTGAAGCTTTCTTT.

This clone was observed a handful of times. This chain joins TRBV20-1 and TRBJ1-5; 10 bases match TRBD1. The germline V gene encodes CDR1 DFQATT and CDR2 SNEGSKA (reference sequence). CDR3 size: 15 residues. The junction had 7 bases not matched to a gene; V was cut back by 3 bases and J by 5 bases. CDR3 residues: CSASPGQGFHQPQHF. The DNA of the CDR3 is TGCAGTGCTAGTCCGGGACAGGGGTTTCATCAGCCCCAGCATTTT.